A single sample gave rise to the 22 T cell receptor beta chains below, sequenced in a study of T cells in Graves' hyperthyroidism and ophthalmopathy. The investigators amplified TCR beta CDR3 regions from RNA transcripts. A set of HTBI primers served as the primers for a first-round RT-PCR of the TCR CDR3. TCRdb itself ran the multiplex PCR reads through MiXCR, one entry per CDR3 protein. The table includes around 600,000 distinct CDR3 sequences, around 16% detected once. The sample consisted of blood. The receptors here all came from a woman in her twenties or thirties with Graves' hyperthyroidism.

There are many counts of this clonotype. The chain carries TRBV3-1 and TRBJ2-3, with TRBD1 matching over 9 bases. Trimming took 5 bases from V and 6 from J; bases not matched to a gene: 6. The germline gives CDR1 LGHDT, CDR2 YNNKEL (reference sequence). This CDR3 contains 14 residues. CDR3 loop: CASSDRGIVDTQYF. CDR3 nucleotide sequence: TGTGCCAGCAGCGACAGGGGGATCGTGGATACGCAGTATTTT.

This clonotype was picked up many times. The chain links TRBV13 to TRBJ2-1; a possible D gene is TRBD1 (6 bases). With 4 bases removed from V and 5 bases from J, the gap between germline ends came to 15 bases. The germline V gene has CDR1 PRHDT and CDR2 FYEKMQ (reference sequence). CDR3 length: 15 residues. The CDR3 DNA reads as TGTGCCAGCAGCTGGGGCTGGGGGCAAAACAATGAGCAGTTCTTC. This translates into CASSWGWGQNNEQFF. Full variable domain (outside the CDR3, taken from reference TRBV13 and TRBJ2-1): AAGVIQSPRHLIKEKRETATLKCYPIPRHDTVYWYQQGPGQDPQFLISFYEKMQSDKGSIPDRFSAQQFSDYHSELNMSSLELGDSALYFCASSWGWGQNNEQFFGPGTRLTVL.

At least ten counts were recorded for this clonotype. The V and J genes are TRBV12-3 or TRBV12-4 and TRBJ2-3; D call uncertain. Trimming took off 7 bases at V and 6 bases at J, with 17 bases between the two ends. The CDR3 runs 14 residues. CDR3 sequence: CASKASLLGDTQYF. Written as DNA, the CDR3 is TGTGCCAGCAAGGCTTCCCTCCTTGGGGATACGCAGTATTTT.

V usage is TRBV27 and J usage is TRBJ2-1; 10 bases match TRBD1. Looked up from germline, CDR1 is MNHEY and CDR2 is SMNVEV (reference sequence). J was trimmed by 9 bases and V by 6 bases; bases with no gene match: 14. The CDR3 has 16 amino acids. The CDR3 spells CASSDRGHSLFGEQFF. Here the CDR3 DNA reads TGTGCCAGCAGCGACAGGGGGCATTCATTGTTCGGTGAGCAGTTCTTC.

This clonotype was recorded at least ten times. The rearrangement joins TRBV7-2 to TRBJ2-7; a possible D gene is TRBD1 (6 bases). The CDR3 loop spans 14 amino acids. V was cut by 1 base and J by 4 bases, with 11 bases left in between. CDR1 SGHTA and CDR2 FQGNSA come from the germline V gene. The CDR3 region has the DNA TGTGCCAGCAGCTTAGACAGGGCGCGGTACGAGCAGTACTTC. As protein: CASSLDRARYEQYF.

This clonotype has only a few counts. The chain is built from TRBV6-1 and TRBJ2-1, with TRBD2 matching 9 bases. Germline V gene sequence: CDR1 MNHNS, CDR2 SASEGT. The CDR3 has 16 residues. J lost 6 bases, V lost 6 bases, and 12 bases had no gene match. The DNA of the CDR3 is TGTGCCAGCAGCCGGGGTGGAGGCGGGAGGGCCAATGAGCAGTTCTTC. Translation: CASSRGGGGRANEQFF.

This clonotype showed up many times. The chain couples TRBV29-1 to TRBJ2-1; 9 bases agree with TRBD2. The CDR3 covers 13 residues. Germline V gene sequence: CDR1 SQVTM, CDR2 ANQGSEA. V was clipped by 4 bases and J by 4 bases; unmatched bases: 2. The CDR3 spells CSVGLADYNEQFF. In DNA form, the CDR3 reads TGCAGCGTTGGACTAGCGGATTACAATGAGCAGTTCTTC.

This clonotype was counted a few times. CDR3 sequence (DNA): TGTGCCAGCAGACCCCGGGGGAGTGCAACTAATGAAAAACTGTTTTTT. Its protein product is CASRPRGSATNEKLFF. The rearrangement links TRBV6-2 or TRBV6-3 to TRBJ1-4, with D tentatively TRBD1 (5 bases). The CDR3 covers 16 residues. CDR1 is MNHEY, CDR2 SVGEGT, per germline. The V gene lost 6 bases and the J gene lost 0 bases, with 14 bases spanning the gap.

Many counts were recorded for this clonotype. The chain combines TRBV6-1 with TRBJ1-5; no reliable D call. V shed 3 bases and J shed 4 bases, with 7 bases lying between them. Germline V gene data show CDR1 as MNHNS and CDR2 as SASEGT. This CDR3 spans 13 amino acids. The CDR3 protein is CASSDVGNQPQHF. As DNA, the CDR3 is TGTGCCAGCAGTGACGTAGGGAATCAGCCCCAGCATTTT.

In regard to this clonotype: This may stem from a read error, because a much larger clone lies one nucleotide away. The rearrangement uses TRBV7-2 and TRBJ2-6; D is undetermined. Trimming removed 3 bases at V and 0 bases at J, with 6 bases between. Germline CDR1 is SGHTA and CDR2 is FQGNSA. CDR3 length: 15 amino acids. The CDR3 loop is CASSFQHSGANVLTF. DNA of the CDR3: TGTGCCAGCAGCTTTCAGCACTCTGGGGCCAACGTCCTGACTTTC.

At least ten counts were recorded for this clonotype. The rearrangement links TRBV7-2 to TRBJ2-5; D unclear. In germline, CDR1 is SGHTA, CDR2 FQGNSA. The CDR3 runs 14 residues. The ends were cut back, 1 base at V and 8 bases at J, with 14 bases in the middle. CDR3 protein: CASSLEIREGTQYF. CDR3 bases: TGTGCCAGCAGCTTAGAAATTAGGGAAGGAACCCAGTACTTC.

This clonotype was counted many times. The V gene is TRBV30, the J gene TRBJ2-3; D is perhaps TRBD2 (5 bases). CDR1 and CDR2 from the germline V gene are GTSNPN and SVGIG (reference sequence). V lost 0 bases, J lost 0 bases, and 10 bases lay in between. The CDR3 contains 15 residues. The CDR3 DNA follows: TGTGCCTGGAGTGTTGGGAGATCTAGCACAGATACGCAGTATTTT. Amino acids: CAWSVGRSSTDTQYF.

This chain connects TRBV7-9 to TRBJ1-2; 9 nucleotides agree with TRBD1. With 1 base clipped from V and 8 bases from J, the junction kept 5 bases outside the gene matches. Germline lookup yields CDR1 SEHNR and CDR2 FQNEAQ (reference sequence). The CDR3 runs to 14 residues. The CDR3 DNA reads TGTGCCAGCAGCTTAGTAGCACAGGGGGCCGGCTACACCTTC. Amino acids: CASSLVAQGAGYTF.

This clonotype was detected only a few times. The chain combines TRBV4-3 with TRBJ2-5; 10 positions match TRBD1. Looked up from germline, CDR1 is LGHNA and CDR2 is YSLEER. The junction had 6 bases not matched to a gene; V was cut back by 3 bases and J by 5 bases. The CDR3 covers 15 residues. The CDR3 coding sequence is TGCGCCAGCAGCCATACGACAGGGGGCCCGGAGACCCAGTACTTC. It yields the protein CASSHTTGGPETQYF.

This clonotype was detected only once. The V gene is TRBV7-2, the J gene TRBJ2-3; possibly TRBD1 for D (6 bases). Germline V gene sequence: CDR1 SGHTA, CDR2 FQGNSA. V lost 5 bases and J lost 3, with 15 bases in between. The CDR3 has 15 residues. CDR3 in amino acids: CASSPQTGLTDTQYF. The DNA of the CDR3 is TGTGCCAGCAGCCCACAGACAGGTCTAACAGATACGCAGTATTTT. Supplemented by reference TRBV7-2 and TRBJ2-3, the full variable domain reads GAGVSQSPSNKVTEKGKDVELRCDPISGHTALYWYRQSLGQGLEFLIYFQGNSAPDKSGLPSDRFSAERTGGSVSTLTIQRTQQEDSAVYLCASSPQTGLTDTQYFGPGTRLTVL.

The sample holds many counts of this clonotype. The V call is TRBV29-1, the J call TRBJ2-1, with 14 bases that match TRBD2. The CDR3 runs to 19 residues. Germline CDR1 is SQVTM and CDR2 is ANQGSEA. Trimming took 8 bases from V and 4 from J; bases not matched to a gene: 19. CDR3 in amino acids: CSLSTGTSGSLGLYNEQFF. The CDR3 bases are TGCAGCCTTAGCACAGGGACTAGCGGGAGTCTGGGGCTATACAATGAGCAGTTCTTC.

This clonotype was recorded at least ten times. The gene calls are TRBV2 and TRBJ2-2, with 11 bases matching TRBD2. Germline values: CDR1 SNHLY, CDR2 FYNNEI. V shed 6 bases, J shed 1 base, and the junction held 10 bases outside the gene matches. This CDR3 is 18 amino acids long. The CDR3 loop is CASSARRTSGGNTGELFF. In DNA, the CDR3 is TGTGCCAGCAGCGCCCGTCGTACTAGCGGGGGGAACACCGGGGAGCTGTTTTTT.

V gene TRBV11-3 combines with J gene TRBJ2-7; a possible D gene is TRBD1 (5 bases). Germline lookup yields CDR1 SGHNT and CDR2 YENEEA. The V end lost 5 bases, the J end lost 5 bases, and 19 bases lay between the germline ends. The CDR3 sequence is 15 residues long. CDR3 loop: CASSPTGGSIHEQYF. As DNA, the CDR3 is TGTGCCAGCAGCCCAACAGGCGGCAGTATCCACGAGCAGTACTTC.

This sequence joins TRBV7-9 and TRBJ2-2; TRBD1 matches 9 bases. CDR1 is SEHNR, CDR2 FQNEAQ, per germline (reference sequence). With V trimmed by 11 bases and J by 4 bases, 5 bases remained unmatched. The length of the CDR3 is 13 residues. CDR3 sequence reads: CAGGTGSTGELFF. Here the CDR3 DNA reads TGTGCCGGGGGGACAGGGAGCACCGGGGAGCTGTTTTTT.

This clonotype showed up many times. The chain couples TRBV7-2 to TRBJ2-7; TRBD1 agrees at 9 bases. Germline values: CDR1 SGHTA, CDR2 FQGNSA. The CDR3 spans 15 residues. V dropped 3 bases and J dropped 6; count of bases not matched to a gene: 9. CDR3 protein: CASSFEVGQGGEQYF. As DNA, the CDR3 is TGTGCCAGCAGCTTTGAAGTGGGACAGGGCGGCGAGCAGTACTTC.

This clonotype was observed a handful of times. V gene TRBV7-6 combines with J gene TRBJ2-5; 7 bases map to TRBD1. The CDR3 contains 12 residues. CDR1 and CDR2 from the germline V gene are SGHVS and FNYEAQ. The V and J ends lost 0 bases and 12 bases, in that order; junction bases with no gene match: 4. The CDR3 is CASSLAGQEKYF. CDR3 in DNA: TGTGCCAGCAGCTTAGCAGGACAGGAAAAGTACTTC. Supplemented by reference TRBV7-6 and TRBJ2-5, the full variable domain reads GAGVSQSPRYKVTKRGQDVALRCDPISGHVSLYWYRQALGQGPEFLTYFNYEAQQDKSGLPNDRFSAERPEGSISTLTIQRTEQRDSAMYRCASSLAGQEKYFGPGTRLLVL.

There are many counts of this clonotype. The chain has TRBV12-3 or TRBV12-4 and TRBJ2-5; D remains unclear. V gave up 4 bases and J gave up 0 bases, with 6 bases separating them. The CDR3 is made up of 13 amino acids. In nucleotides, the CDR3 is TGTGCCAGCAGTTACCAGAACCAAGAGACCCAGTACTTC. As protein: CASSYQNQETQYF.